This passage covers 18 T cell receptor beta chains from one sample sequenced in a study of blood T cell repertoires in COVID-19 (TCRdb year 2020). The library came from the immunoSEQ multiplex PCR assay. The clones in this table, taken by TCRdb from immuneACCESS, are in-frame only. Not every clone is retained; where verified, under half of the shortfall comes from an unresolved V gene, and the cause of the rest is unknown. Counted in this sample were tens of thousands of clones; around four fifths of them appeared once. Clones ranked in the top ten supply 15% to 20% of the sample. The sequenced sample was peripheral blood. All receptors derive from a woman of 80 years or more with acute or convalescent COVID-19.

The CDR3 DNA reads as TGTGCCACCCGCGGGGGAGACTATGGCTACACCTTC. As protein: CATRGGDYGYTF. The rearrangement links TRBV15 to TRBJ1-2, with D possibly TRBD1 on 5 matching bases. Deletions cut 8 bases from V and 3 bases from J, with 10 bases between. The CDR3 extends over 12 amino acids. The germline V gene encodes CDR1 LNHNV and CDR2 YYDKDF (reference sequence).

The chain links TRBV2 to TRBJ1-2, with D unresolved. Trimming shortened V by 0 bases and J by 7 bases, and 9 bases separated the two germline ends. CDR3 length: 13 amino acids. The germline gives CDR1 SNHLY, CDR2 FYNNEI. In nucleotides, the CDR3 is TGTGCCAGCAGTGAAGCTCGAGGGCTTGGCTACACCTTC. Translation: CASSEARGLGYTF.

This chain joins TRBV12-2 and TRBJ2-1; TRBD2, as called in the table, went unchecked against the DNA. TRBV12-2 constitutes a pseudogene. There are 16 residues in the CDR3. The CDR3 spells CASLRASGVSYNEQFF. The CDR3 coding sequence is TGTGCAAGTCTTCGGGCTAGCGGGGTCTCCTACAATGAGCAGTTCTTC.

V and J are TRBV28 and TRBJ1-1, with D possibly being TRBD1 (5 bases). Trimming cost V 6 bases and J 3 bases, with 17 bases left between them. CDR3 length: 15 amino acids. The germline CDR1 and CDR2 sequences are MDHEN and SYDVKM. This CDR3 reads CASSPGDRLHTEAFF. CDR3 coding DNA: TGTGCCAGCAGCCCGGGGGATAGGTTGCACACTGAAGCTTTCTTT.

Written as DNA, the CDR3 is TGTGCCAGCAGTCATACTGAAGCTTTCTTT. Its protein is CASSHTEAFF. The V call is TRBV6-5, the J call TRBJ1-1; no clear D gene. The germline V gene has CDR1 MNHEY and CDR2 SVGAGI. Between the trimmed V and J ends, which lost 5 bases and 5 bases, there was a span of 3 bases. The CDR3 extends over 10 amino acids.

V is TRBV7-2 and J is TRBJ2-5; D is possibly TRBD2 (6 bases). The CDR3 extends over 15 amino acids. The V gene lost 10 bases and the J gene lost 1 base, with 19 bases spanning the gap. Germline V gene sequence: CDR1 SGHTA, CDR2 FQGNSA. The CDR3 reads CATARARGVQETQYF. CDR3 nucleotide sequence: TGTGCCACCGCTAGGGCGCGCGGGGTCCAAGAGACCCAGTACTTC. Together with reference TRBV7-2 and TRBJ2-5, the CDR3 gives the full variable domain: GAGVSQSPSNKVTEKGKDVELRCDPISGHTALYWYRQSLGQGLEFLIYFQGNSAPDKSGLPSDRFSAERTGGSVSTLTIQRTQQEDSAVYLCATARARGVQETQYFGPGTRLLVL.

The CDR3 DNA sequence: TGTGCCAGCAGCTTAGGCGGGGGGATCTACAATGAGCAGTTCTTC. Protein: CASSLGGGIYNEQFF. This chain uses TRBV11-3 with TRBJ2-1; 8 nucleotides match TRBD2. The CDR3 extends over 15 amino acids. The trim removed 1 base at V and 3 bases at J, leaving 2 bases unmatched. Per germline, CDR1 SGHNT and CDR2 YENEEA.

The genes are TRBV24-1 and TRBJ2-2; D remains ambiguous. CDR1 KGHDR and CDR2 SFDVKD come from the germline V gene. The V end was cut by 4 bases, the J end by 5 bases, with 7 bases between. CDR3 size: 13 residues. The CDR3 spells CATSEAPTGELFF. CDR3 in DNA: TGTGCCACCAGTGAAGCTCCGACCGGGGAGCTGTTTTTT.

The J gene is TRBJ2-1, the V gene TRBV20-1; TRBD1 matches at 8 bases. V shed 7 bases and J 5 bases; nucleotides not matched to a gene: 1. CDR3 size: 11 residues. Germline assignment: CDR1 DFQATT and CDR2 SNEGSKA (reference sequence). CDR3 protein: CSGTGNNEQFF. The CDR3 DNA sequence: TGCAGTGGGACAGGGAACAATGAGCAGTTCTTC.

The chain carries TRBV30 and TRBJ1-4, with 9 positions matching TRBD1. The V segment lost 5 bases and the J segment 14 bases; nucleotides outside the gene matches: 6. This CDR3 has 11 residues. Germline CDR1 reads GTSNPN; CDR2 reads SVGIG (reference sequence). The CDR3 nucleotides read TGTGCCTGGGGGGACAGGGATTGGCTGTTTTTT. It yields the protein CAWGDRDWLFF.

As for this clone: A read error may produce the germline difference seen at one junction end. The rearrangement links TRBV7-7 to TRBJ2-5; the match to TRBD1 covers 7 bases. Germline V CDR1 and CDR2: SSHAT, FNYEAQ (reference sequence). The CDR3 runs 14 residues. The CDR3 here is CASIRDSTQETQYF. CDR3 coding DNA: TGTGCTAGCATTCGGGACAGCACCCAAGAGACCCAGTACTTC. Variable domain in full (rest from reference TRBV7-7 and TRBJ2-5): GAGVSQSPRYKVTKRGQDVTLRCDPISSHATLYWYQQALGQGPEFLTYFNYEAQPDKSGLPSDRFSAERPEGSISTLTIQRTEQRDSAMYRCASIRDSTQETQYFGPGTRLLVL.

V gene TRBV7-9 combines with J gene TRBJ1-2; the match to TRBD1 covers 9 bases. CDR1 is SEHNR and CDR2 is FQNEAQ in the germline V gene (reference sequence). V lost 4 bases to trimming and J lost 7 bases; unmatched junction nucleotides: 22. This CDR3 contains 19 residues. The CDR3 coding sequence is TGTGCCAGCAGCTCCCTGCGAAATTTCCGACAGGGGGGAAATTCTGGCTACACCTTC. This codes for CASSSLRNFRQGGNSGYTF.

This chain joins TRBV6-5 and TRBJ2-3; D unclear. The CDR3 loop spans 15 amino acids. Trimming removed 2 bases at V and 0 bases at J, with 9 bases between. Germline CDR1 and CDR2: MNHEY and SVGAGI. CDR3 loop: CASSYIEASTDTQYF. The CDR3 coding sequence is TGTGCCAGCAGTTACATCGAGGCTAGCACAGATACGCAGTATTTT.

The J gene is TRBJ1-1, the V gene TRBV14; 8 bases align to TRBD1. The J segment lost 0 bases and the V segment lost 1 base, leaving 10 bases of the junction unmatched. Per the germline V gene, CDR1 is SGHDN and CDR2 is FVKESK. The CDR3 has 18 amino acids. CDR3 sequence reads: CASSQGSFPGQVNTEAFF. CDR3 DNA: TGTGCCAGCAGCCAAGGAAGTTTTCCGGGACAGGTGAACACTGAAGCTTTCTTT.

This sequence joins TRBV30 and TRBJ2-1; 11 nucleotides match TRBD2. Germline values: CDR1 GTSNPN, CDR2 SVGIG (reference sequence). J gave up 6 bases and V 3 bases, and 13 bases lay outside the gene matches. The CDR3 spans 17 residues. In DNA, the CDR3 is TGTGCCTGGAGACCAATAGCGGGAGGGCCGTGGGGCAATGAGCAGTTCTTC. It yields the protein CAWRPIAGGPWGNEQFF.

The rearrangement links TRBV2 to TRBJ1-5; TRBD1 is a possible D gene (5 bases). The CDR3 is made up of 15 amino acids. The V end lost 2 bases, the J end lost 6 bases, and 14 bases lay between the germline ends. CDR1 and CDR2 from the germline V gene are SNHLY and FYNNEI. Here the CDR3 DNA reads TGTGCCAGCAGTGAATGGATGGCGGGGACTCAGCCCCAGCATTTT. It is translated as CASSEWMAGTQPQHF.

V is TRBV29-1 and J is TRBJ2-3, with 7 bases fitting TRBD1. The J segment lost 0 bases and the V segment lost 6 bases, leaving 9 bases of the junction unmatched. Germline V lookup: CDR1 SQVTM, CDR2 ANQGSEA. The CDR3 length is 15 residues. CDR3: CSVIETGYSTDTQYF. For the CDR3, the DNA is TGCAGCGTGATAGAGACAGGGTATAGCACAGATACGCAGTATTTT.

CDR3 sequence: CASSSGTGHGYTF. CDR3 nucleotides: TGTGCCAGCAGTTCCGGGACAGGGCATGGCTACACCTTC. V gene TRBV12-3 or TRBV12-4 combines with J gene TRBJ1-2; 9 positions match TRBD1. CDR3 length: 13 amino acids. Germline trimming cut 4 bases from V and 6 bases from J; bases unmatched to any gene: 3.